Below, one T cell receptor (beta chain) is given with its context. Antigen specificity is unknown. The data were obtained in a study of CD8 T cells in ankylosing spondylitis. The study's findings and limits: In ankylosing spondylitis patients, matched synovial fluid reportedly showed significant enrichment of disease-linked clones. In reactive arthritis synovial fluid and blood, some motif variants had been reported before.

Quantitative 5'-RACE with molecular barcodes produced the TCR beta libraries. One entry per CDR3 protein results from TCRdb running MiXCR on the 5' RACE reads. The sample lists 350,000 or so distinct CDR3 sequences, approximately 10% seen once, with roughly 9% in the top ten. Trimming stripped 2 bases from V and 0 bases from J, with 10 bases between. This CDR3 is 16 amino acids long. Germline V gene data show CDR1 as MNHEY and CDR2 as SVGAGI. The rearrangement joins TRBV6-5 to TRBJ2-2, with a possible D match to TRBD2 (6 bases). The sequencing input was blood, either unsorted or a sorted T cell fraction (not recorded which). The receptor's source is a female donor with ankylosing spondylitis or in good health (not recorded which). CDR3 amino acids: CASSYIGGANTGELFF. Written as DNA, the CDR3 is TGTGCCAGCAGTTACATTGGCGGGGCGAACACCGGGGAGCTGTTTTTT.